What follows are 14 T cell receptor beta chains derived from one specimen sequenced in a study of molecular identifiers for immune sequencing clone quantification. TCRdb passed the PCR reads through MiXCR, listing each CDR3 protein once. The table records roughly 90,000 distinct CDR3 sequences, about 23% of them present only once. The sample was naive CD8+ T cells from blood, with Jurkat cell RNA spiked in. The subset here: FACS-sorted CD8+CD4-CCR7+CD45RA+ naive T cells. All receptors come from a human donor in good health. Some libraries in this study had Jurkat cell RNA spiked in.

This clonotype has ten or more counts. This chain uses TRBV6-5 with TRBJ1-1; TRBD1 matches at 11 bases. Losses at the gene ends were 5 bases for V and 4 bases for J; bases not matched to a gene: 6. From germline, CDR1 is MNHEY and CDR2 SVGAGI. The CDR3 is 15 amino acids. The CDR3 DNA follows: TGTGCCAGCAGTAAACCGGGACAGGGGGGCACTGAAGCTTTCTTT. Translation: CASSKPGQGGTEAFF.

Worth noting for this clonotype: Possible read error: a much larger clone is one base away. The CDR3 loop reads CSAGSYEQYF. For the CDR3, the DNA is TGCAGTGCTGGCTCCTACGAGCAGTACTTC. The V and J genes are TRBV20-1 and TRBJ2-7; unclear D gene. This CDR3 contains 10 residues. V gave up 5 bases and J gave up 0 bases, with 2 bases separating them. Germline CDR1 DFQATT, CDR2 SNEGSKA (reference sequence).

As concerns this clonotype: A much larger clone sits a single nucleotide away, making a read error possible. This CDR3 is CACSILQDMNTEAFF. CDR3 coding DNA: TGTGCCTGTAGTATATTACAGGACATGAACACTGAAGCTTTCTTT. The chain links TRBV19 to TRBJ1-1; maybe TRBD1 (5 bases). Germline-derived CDR1 and CDR2 are LNHDA and SQIVND (reference sequence). This CDR3 has 15 residues.

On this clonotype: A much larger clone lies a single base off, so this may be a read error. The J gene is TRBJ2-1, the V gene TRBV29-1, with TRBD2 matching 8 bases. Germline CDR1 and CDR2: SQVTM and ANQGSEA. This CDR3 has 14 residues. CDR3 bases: TGCAGCGTCGCCGGGACTAGGACTGCCAGTGAGCTGTTCTTC. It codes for CSVAGTRTASELFF.

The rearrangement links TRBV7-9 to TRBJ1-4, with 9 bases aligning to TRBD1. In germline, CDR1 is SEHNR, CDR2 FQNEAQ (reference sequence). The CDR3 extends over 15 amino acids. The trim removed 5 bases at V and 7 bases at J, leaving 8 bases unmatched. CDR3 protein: CASSQPGQGREKLFF. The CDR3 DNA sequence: TGTGCCAGCAGCCAACCGGGACAGGGACGTGAAAAACTGTTTTTT.

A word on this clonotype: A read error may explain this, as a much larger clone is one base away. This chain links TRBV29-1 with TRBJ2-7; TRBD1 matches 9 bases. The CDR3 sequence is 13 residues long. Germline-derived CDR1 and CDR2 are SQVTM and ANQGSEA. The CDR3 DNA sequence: TGCGGCGTCATGTGGACAGGGGACTACGAGCAGTACTTC. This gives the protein CGVMWTGDYEQYF.

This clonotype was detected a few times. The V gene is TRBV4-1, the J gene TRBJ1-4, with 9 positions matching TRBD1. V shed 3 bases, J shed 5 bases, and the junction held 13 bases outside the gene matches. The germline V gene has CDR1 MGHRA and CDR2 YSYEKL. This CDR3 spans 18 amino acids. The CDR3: CASSHYRGTGGANEKLFF. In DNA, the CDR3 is TGCGCCAGCAGCCACTATAGGGGCACAGGGGGCGCGAATGAAAAACTGTTTTTT.

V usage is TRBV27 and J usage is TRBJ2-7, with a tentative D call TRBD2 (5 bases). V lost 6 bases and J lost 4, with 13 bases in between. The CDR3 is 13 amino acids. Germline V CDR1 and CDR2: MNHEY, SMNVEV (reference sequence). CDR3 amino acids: CASRPSPGYEQYF. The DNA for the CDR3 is TGTGCCAGCAGACCCTCTCCGGGGTACGAGCAGTACTTC.

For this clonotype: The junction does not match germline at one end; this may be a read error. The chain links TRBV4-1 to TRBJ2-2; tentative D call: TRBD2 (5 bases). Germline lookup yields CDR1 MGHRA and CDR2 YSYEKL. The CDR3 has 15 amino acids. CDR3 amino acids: CASSQDGITTGELVF. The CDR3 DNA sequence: TGCGCCAGCAGCCAAGATGGGATAACGACCGGGGAGCTGGTTTTT.

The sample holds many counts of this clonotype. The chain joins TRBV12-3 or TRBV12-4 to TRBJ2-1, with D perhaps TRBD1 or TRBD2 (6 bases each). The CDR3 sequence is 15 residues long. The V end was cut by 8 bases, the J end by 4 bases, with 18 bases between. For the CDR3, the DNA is TGTGCCAGCGACTGGGGGGCAGGGGTGTACAATGAGCAGTTCTTC. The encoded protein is CASDWGAGVYNEQFF.

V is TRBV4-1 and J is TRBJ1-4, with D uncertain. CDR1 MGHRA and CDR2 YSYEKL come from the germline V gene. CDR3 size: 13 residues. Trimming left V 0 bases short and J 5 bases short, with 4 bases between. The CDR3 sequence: CASSQDDNEKLFF. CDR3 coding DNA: TGCGCCAGCAGCCAAGATGACAATGAAAAACTGTTTTTT.

The chain's CDR3 is CASRRTGGVDQPQHF. The CDR3 coding sequence is TGTGCCAGCAGACGGACAGGGGGCGTCGATCAGCCCCAGCATTTT. The chain has TRBV2 and TRBJ1-5; TRBD1 matches 11 bases. J gave up 5 bases and V 6 bases, and 6 bases lay outside the gene matches. The CDR3 sequence is 15 residues long. Germline V gene sequence: CDR1 SNHLY, CDR2 FYNNEI.

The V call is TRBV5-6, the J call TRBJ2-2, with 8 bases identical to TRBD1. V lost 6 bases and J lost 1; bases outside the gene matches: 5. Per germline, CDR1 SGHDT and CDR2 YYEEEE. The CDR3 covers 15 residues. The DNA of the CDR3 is TGTGCCAGCAACGCCGACAGGGGGAACACCGGGGAGCTGTTTTTT. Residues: CASNADRGNTGELFF.

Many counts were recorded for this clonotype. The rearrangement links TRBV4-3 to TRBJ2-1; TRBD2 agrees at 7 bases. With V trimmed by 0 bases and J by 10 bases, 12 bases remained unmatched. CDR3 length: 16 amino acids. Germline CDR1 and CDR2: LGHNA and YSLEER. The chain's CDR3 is CASSQELLGGRGEQFF. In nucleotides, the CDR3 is TGCGCCAGCAGCCAAGAACTTTTAGGCGGGAGAGGGGAGCAGTTCTTC.